This T cell receptor beta chain was found in a study of T cell repertoires in cytomegalovirus infection. Study at large: As its CMV epitopes, the study selected recently identified HLA-C-restricted and well-studied HLA-B-restricted targets. CMV infection and matching HLA type were both indicated by public TCR beta signatures.

Overall study findings and caveats: Public TCR beta family frequency separated CMV-and-HLA carriers, including in an independent cohort. HLA-C-restricted, CMV-specific TCR beta clonotypes were dominant ex vivo.

TCRdb passed the reads through MiXCR, listing each CDR3 protein once. Of hundreds of thousands of distinct CDR3 sequences listed, about 44% were seen once; the top ten hold 43%. About this clonotype: Its antigen remains unknown.

V lost 0 bases, J lost 4 bases, and 4 bases stayed unmatched. CDR1 is MNHEY, CDR2 SVGAGI, per germline. This CDR3 spans 16 amino acids. This sequence joins TRBV6-5 and TRBJ2-3, with 10 bases aligning to TRBD2. The source was cultured PBMCs, collected from culture after CMV antigen stimulation. The receptor was derived from a human donor in good health (CMV status not recorded). Some clones in this sample may be carry-over from other donors' samples. CDR3 sequence reads: CASSYSGTSDADTQYF. In DNA, the CDR3 is TGTGCCAGCAGTTACTCCGGGACTAGCGACGCAGATACGCAGTATTTT.